Listed below are T cell receptor beta chains from one sample, sequenced in a study of cytomegalovirus exposure and HLA in healthy donors. Only in-frame clones appear in the TCRdb table, and some are missing; sequencing was by immunoSEQ multiplex PCR. The table lists about 250,000 clones, 80% of them singletons. Sequenced sample: PBMCs. These receptors originate from a girl aged 2 to 9 in good health and CMV-seronegative. Each CDR3 is given with its conserved first and last residue. A D gene is named only where the DNA matches it firmly.

TRBV27	NA	TRBJ1-2	CASSLSGSPHGYTF
TRBV10-1	NA	TRBJ2-5	CASSEFTYSFVGLAQETQYF
TRBV7-9	NA	TRBJ2-5	CASSRAGGEAETQYF
TRBV6-1	NA	TRBJ2-2	CASSETRQTGELFF
TRBV2	TRBD2	TRBJ2-5	CASSASGRGQETQYF
TRBV9	TRBD1	TRBJ2-3	CASSGDRFSPDTQYF
TRBV27	NA	TRBJ2-1	CASSLVRTYNEQFF
TRBV10-3	NA	TRBJ1-1	CAISSGTSNTEAFF
TRBV7-8	NA	TRBJ2-5	CASSLGLGETQYF
TRBV5-1	TRBD2	TRBJ2-1	CASSSGTSGRGDEQFF
TRBV28	NA	TRBJ1-5	CASSYHGEVNQPQHF
TRBV7-9	NA	TRBJ2-7	CASSSPGGYEQYF
TRBV4-1	TRBD2	TRBJ2-3	CASSQDAGLGPDTQYF
TRBV30	NA	TRBJ2-5	CAWIARRRGSQYF
TRBV15	NA	TRBJ1-5	CATSSFGLPRFWPQHF
TRBV29-1	NA	TRBJ2-1	CSVGSDEQFF
TRBV6-4	TRBD1	TRBJ1-6	CARRQGKSPLHF
TRBV6-5	TRBD1	TRBJ1-1	CASRTSTGMNTEAFF
TRBV7-2	NA	TRBJ2-2	CASSLAVGPGELFF
TRBV7-9	NA	TRBJ1-1	CASSLIRDLNTEAFF
TRBV7-3	NA	TRBJ1-1	CASSFTGLTEAFF
TRBV28	TRBD1	TRBJ2-7	CASSPPGQFLGEQYF
TRBV6-5	NA	TRBJ1-1	CASSNTGTEAFF
TRBV9	NA	TRBJ1-1	CASSVGNESMNTEAFF
TRBV6-5	NA	TRBJ2-7	CASRQGGTYEQYF
TRBV5-1	TRBD2	TRBJ2-5	CASSPGTSGSSETQYF
TRBV4-1	TRBD1	TRBJ1-1	CASSPGQGGEAFF
TRBV5-1	TRBD2	TRBJ2-3	CASSLVSGGARDTQYF
TRBV9	TRBD1	TRBJ2-1	CASSVVGQYNEQFF
TRBV13	NA	TRBJ1-1	CASSLFQGQTTEAFF
TRBV7-7	TRBD1	TRBJ2-2	CASSAYPGQGNPGELFF
TRBV9	TRBD2	TRBJ2-3	CASSVDGLASDTQYF
TRBV19	NA	TRBJ2-3	CASSIVGGPDTDTQYF
TRBV11-2	NA	TRBJ1-4	CASSLEVAGTNEKLFF
TRBV6-1	TRBD1	TRBJ2-1	CASSEIGGAWGNEQFF
TRBV5-1	TRBD2	TRBJ2-3	CASSLWAGVGDTQYF
TRBV29-1	NA	TRBJ2-5	CSVEDLARGGISQYF
TRBV19	TRBD1	TRBJ2-5	CASSPTDRGGTQYF
TRBV7-9	NA	TRBJ2-1	CSSSLGRSSYNEQFF
TRBV9	NA	TRBJ2-1	CASSARQYNEQFF
TRBV5-6	NA	TRBJ1-1	CASSLGYRNTEAFF
TRBV6-6	TRBD1	TRBJ1-2	CASTMVPDRGGGYTF
TRBV6-5	NA	TRBJ2-7	CASSYSAEQYF
TRBV4-1	TRBD1	TRBJ2-1	CASSQEVQGADEQFF
TRBV6-6	NA	TRBJ1-3	CASSYSRVGLGNTIYF
TRBV20-1	TRBD1	TRBJ2-1	CSARTGIEQFF
TRBV5-4	TRBD2	TRBJ2-2	CASSLSVTSGDITGELFF
TRBV6-5	NA	TRBJ1-3	CASSPQETGNTIYF
TRBV29-1	TRBD2	TRBJ2-1	CSVQSGSLINEQFF
TRBV28	NA	TRBJ2-2	CASSSTRDNGELFF
TRBV28	NA	TRBJ1-1	CASSFSPTAWMNTEAFF
TRBV9	TRBD1	TRBJ2-5	CASSLTGGPETQYF
TRBV10-3	NA	TRBJ1-2	CAISRTGKVGYGYTF
TRBV7-8	TRBD2	TRBJ2-1	CASSSPSGGKEQFF
TRBV29-1	TRBD2	TRBJ2-3	CSVEWLAGTDTQYF
TRBV6-1	TRBD2	TRBJ2-5	CASSDFPWTSGQETQYF
TRBV28	TRBD1	TRBJ1-4	CASSSPTGADEKLFF
TRBV10-3	NA	TRBJ1-2	CAIKGGGEHGYTF
TRBV28	TRBD2	TRBJ2-1	CASSLPPPGTSGRWYNEQFF
TRBV13	TRBD1	TRBJ2-2	CASSSLDRGNTGELFF